Listed below are T cell receptor beta chains from one sample, sequenced in a study of Ad26.COV2.S vaccination and SARS-CoV-2 variants. Produced via immunoSEQ multiplex PCR; TCRdb's table is partial and in-frame only. The sample has some 640,000 clones; more than 70% are singletons. The sequences come from peripheral blood, collected in a trial of Ad26.COV2.S vaccine versus placebo. The origin of the receptors is a person between 18 and 59 years old who received the Ad26.COV2.S COVID-19 vaccine or a placebo. CDR3s include the opening cysteine and the closing phenylalanine or tryptophan. The D gene is left open where the match is weak. A row's size may be missing; if present it is once, few, many or a size class.

J gene: TRBJ2-5; clone size: -; V gene: TRBV7-2; D gene: TRBD2; CDR3 DNA: TGTGCCAGCAGCGAAGTGGGGGGGGTGGAGACCCAGTACTTC; CDR3 protein: CASSEVGGVETQYF
J gene: TRBJ2-1; clone size: -; V gene: TRBV5-5; D gene: -; CDR3 DNA: TGTGCCAGCAGCTTGTGGGAAAACGTCCACAATGAGCAGTTCTTC; CDR3 protein: CASSLWENVHNEQFF
J gene: TRBJ1-1; clone size: -; V gene: TRBV3-1/TRBV3-2; D gene: -; CDR3 DNA: TGTGCCAGCAGCCAAGTAGTGGACACTGAAGCTTTCTTT; CDR3 protein: CASSQVVDTEAFF
J gene: TRBJ1-1; clone size: -; V gene: TRBV10-2; D gene: -; CDR3 DNA: TGCGCCAGCAGTGAAGAGGGTCGTGAAGCTTTCTTT; CDR3 protein: CASSEEGREAFF
J gene: TRBJ1-2; clone size: -; V gene: TRBV5-1; D gene: TRBD1; CDR3 DNA: TGCGCCAGCAGCTACGGACAGGTCGGCGTGAGGAATGGCTACACCTTC; CDR3 protein: CASSYGQVGVRNGYTF
J gene: TRBJ1-5; clone size: -; V gene: TRBV18; D gene: -; CDR3 DNA: TGTGCCAGCTCACTCTGGAAGGAGGAAAATCAGCCCCAGCATTTT; CDR3 protein: CASSLWKEENQPQHF
J gene: TRBJ1-2; clone size: -; V gene: TRBV19; D gene: TRBD1; CDR3 DNA: TGTGCCAGTAGTATAGACGGACAGGGAGATGGAGGCTACACCTTC; CDR3 protein: CASSIDGQGDGGYTF
J gene: TRBJ2-7; clone size: -; V gene: TRBV7-2; D gene: -; CDR3 DNA: TGTGCCAGCAGCTTAGGCGCTCTTCGGGGGCGGACAACCTACGAGCAGTACTTC; CDR3 protein: CASSLGALRGRTTYEQYF
J gene: TRBJ2-7; clone size: -; V gene: TRBV5-1; D gene: TRBD2; CDR3 DNA: TGCGCCAGCAGCGGACTAGCGGGAAGCTACGAGCAGTACTTC; CDR3 protein: CASSGLAGSYEQYF
J gene: TRBJ2-5; clone size: -; V gene: TRBV27; D gene: TRBD1; CDR3 DNA: TGTGCCAGCAGGCAGGGGGCACGAGAGACCCAGTACTTC; CDR3 protein: CASRQGARETQYF
J gene: TRBJ1-6; clone size: -; V gene: TRBV7-2; D gene: -; CDR3 DNA: TGTGCCAGCAGCCGTACGGAAGGGGAATCACCCCTCCACTTT; CDR3 protein: CASSRTEGESPLHF
J gene: TRBJ2-7; clone size: -; V gene: TRBV18; D gene: TRBD1; CDR3 DNA: TGTGCCAGCTCACCACCTTCGGGGACAGGATCCATCGAGCAGTACTTC; CDR3 protein: CASSPPSGTGSIEQYF
J gene: TRBJ2-5; clone size: -; V gene: TRBV7-7; D gene: -; CDR3 DNA: TGTGCTAGCAGCTTAGCGCGGTCCGACCAAGGCACCCAGTACTTC; CDR3 protein: CASSLARSDQGTQYF
J gene: TRBJ1-6; clone size: -; V gene: TRBV6-5; D gene: TRBD1; CDR3 DNA: TGTGCCAGCCGATACGGACAGGGATATAATTCACCCCTCCACTTT; CDR3 protein: CASRYGQGYNSPLHF
J gene: TRBJ2-7; clone size: -; V gene: TRBV6-5; D gene: TRBD2; CDR3 DNA: TGTGCCAGCAGTAGCGGGGGAACCTACGAGCAGTACTTC; CDR3 protein: CASSSGGTYEQYF
J gene: TRBJ1-1; clone size: once; V gene: TRBV6-5; D gene: -; CDR3 DNA: TGTGCCAGCACCACGGACGGACACACTGAAGCTTTCTTT; CDR3 protein: CASTTDGHTEAFF
J gene: TRBJ2-7; clone size: -; V gene: TRBV5-8; D gene: -; CDR3 DNA: TGTGCCAGCAGCTTGGCAGTGCAGGGTGGTAGGAACGAGCAGTACTTC; CDR3 protein: CASSLAVQGGRNEQYF
J gene: TRBJ2-7; clone size: -; V gene: TRBV27; D gene: -; CDR3 DNA: TGTGCCAGCAGTTTATCAGCGGGTGGAGGCAGCTACGAGCAGTACTTC; CDR3 protein: CASSLSAGGGSYEQYF
J gene: TRBJ2-7; clone size: -; V gene: TRBV20-1; D gene: -; CDR3 DNA: TGCAGTGCTAGTATGGCCCCCGAGCAGTACTTC; CDR3 protein: CSASMAPEQYF
J gene: TRBJ2-4; clone size: -; V gene: TRBV15; D gene: -; CDR3 DNA: TGTGCCACCAGAGAGGGTGTTCTAGCCAAAAACATTCAGTACTTC; CDR3 protein: CATREGVLAKNIQYF
J gene: TRBJ1-6; clone size: -; V gene: TRBV30; D gene: TRBD1; CDR3 DNA: TGTGCCTGGAGTGGGGGGACAGGGAATTCACCCCTCCACTTT; CDR3 protein: CAWSGGTGNSPLHF
J gene: TRBJ2-3; clone size: -; V gene: TRBV30; D gene: -; CDR3 DNA: TGTGCCTGGAGTGGGGGGATTGACACAGATACGCAGTATTTT; CDR3 protein: CAWSGGIDTDTQYF
J gene: TRBJ1-2; clone size: -; V gene: TRBV7-2; D gene: TRBD1; CDR3 DNA: TGTGCCAGCAGCTTAGGGACAGGGTTCGGCTACACCTTC; CDR3 protein: CASSLGTGFGYTF
J gene: TRBJ1-1; clone size: -; V gene: TRBV15; D gene: -; CDR3 DNA: TGTGCCACAGGCGGAGGGGCTGGAAACACTGAAGCTTTCTTT; CDR3 protein: CATGGGAGNTEAFF
J gene: TRBJ2-1; clone size: -; V gene: TRBV13; D gene: -; CDR3 DNA: TGTGCCAGCAGCTTGTTAGGGCAGGGCTGGGAGCAGTTCTTC; CDR3 protein: CASSLLGQGWEQFF
J gene: TRBJ1-2; clone size: -; V gene: TRBV4-3; D gene: -; CDR3 DNA: TGCGCCAGCAGCCAACGGACAGAGGATGGCTACACCTTC; CDR3 protein: CASSQRTEDGYTF
J gene: TRBJ1-1; clone size: -; V gene: TRBV6-5; D gene: -; CDR3 DNA: TGTGCCAGCAGTTACTATCCGGCGAACACTGAAGCTTTCTTT; CDR3 protein: CASSYYPANTEAFF
J gene: TRBJ2-7; clone size: -; V gene: TRBV3-1/TRBV3-2; D gene: TRBD2; CDR3 DNA: TGTGCCAGCAGCCCGAAGCGGGGAGACCACATGGACGAGCAGTACTTC; CDR3 protein: CASSPKRGDHMDEQYF
J gene: TRBJ2-3; clone size: -; V gene: TRBV2; D gene: TRBD2; CDR3 DNA: TGTGCCTGTACTAGCGGGAGATCTGCATTTGCAGATACGCAGTATTTT; CDR3 protein: CACTSGRSAFADTQYF
J gene: TRBJ2-2; clone size: -; V gene: TRBV13; D gene: -; CDR3 DNA: TGTGCCAGCAGCTTAGTGCCCACCGGGGAGCTGTTTTTT; CDR3 protein: CASSLVPTGELFF
J gene: TRBJ1-5; clone size: -; V gene: TRBV30; D gene: -; CDR3 DNA: TGTGCCTGGAGTCTCGAGGGTTGTCAGCCCCAGCATTTT; CDR3 protein: CAWSLEGCQPQHF
J gene: TRBJ2-3; clone size: -; V gene: TRBV24-1; D gene: TRBD1; CDR3 DNA: TGTGCCACCAGTGATTTGGGGACAGGGGGCGCCTCAGATACGCAGTATTTT; CDR3 protein: CATSDLGTGGASDTQYF